The sequence of this T cell receptor beta chain was determined in a study of cytomegalovirus exposure and HLA in healthy donors. Produced via immunoSEQ multiplex PCR; TCRdb's table is partial and in-frame only. Here the sample spans under 200,000 clones, about 90% being singletons. With 6 bases removed from V and 0 bases from J, the gap between germline ends came to 9 bases. The CDR3 is made up of 13 amino acids. CDR1 is SGHNT, CDR2 YYREEE, per germline (reference sequence). The chain carries TRBV5-4 and TRBJ1-2; D remains unclear. The source material was PBMCs. The clonotype was recovered from a woman between 18 and 29 years old in good health and CMV-seropositive. The CDR3 protein is CASTLGPNYGYTF. Written as DNA, the CDR3 is TGTGCCAGCACCCTCGGTCCTAACTATGGCTACACCTTC.